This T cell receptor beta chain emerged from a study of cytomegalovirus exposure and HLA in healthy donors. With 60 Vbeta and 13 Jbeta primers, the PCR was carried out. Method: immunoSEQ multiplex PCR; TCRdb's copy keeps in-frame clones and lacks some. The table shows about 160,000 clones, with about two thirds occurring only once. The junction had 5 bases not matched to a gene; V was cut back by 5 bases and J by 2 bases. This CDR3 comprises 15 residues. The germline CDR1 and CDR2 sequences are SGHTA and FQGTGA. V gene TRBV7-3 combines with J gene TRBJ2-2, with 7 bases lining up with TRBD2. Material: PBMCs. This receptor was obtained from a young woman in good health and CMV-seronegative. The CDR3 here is CASSPAGDNTGELFF. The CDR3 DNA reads TGTGCCAGCAGCCCGGCGGGGGACAACACCGGGGAGCTGTTTTTT.